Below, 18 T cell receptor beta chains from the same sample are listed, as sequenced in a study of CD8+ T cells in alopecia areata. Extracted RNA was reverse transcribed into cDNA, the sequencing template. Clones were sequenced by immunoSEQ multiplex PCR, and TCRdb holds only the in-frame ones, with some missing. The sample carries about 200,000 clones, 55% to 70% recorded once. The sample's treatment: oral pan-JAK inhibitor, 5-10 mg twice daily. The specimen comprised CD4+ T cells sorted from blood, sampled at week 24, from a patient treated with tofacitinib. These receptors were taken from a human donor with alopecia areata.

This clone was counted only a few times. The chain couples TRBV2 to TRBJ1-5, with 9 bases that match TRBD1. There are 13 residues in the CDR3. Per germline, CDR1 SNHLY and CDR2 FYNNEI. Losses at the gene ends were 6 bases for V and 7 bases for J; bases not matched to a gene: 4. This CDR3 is CASRGTGLQPQHF. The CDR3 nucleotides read TGTGCCAGCAGAGGGACAGGGCTCCAGCCCCAGCATTTT.

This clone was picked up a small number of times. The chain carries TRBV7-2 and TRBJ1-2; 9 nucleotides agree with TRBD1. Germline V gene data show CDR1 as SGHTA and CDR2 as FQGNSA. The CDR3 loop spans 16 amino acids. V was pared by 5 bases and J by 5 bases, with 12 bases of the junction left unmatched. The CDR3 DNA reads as TGTGCCAGCAGCCCTGACAGGGGGATCATTTCGTATGGCTACACCTTC. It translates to CASSPDRGIISYGYTF.

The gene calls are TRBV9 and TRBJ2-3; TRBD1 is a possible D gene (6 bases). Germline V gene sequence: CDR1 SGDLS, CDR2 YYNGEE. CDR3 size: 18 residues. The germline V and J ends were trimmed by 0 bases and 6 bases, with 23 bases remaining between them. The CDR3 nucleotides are TGTGCCAGCAGCGTAGGGCCCGGTGGCGTGGGGGCACAGGATACGCAGTATTTT. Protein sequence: CASSVGPGGVGAQDTQYF.

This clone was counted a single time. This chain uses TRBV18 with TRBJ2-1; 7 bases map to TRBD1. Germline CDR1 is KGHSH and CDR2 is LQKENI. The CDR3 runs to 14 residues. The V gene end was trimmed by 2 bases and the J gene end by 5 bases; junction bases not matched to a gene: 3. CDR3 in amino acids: CASSPGGQDNEQFF. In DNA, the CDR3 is TGTGCCAGCTCACCAGGTGGACAGGACAATGAGCAGTTCTTC.

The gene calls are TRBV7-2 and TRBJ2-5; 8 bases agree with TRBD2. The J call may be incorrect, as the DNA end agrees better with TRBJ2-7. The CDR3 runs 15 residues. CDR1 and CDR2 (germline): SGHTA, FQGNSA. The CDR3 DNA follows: TGTGCCAGCAGCTTAAGTCTTAGCGGGATCTACGAGCAGTACTTC. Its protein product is CASSLSLSGIYEQYF.

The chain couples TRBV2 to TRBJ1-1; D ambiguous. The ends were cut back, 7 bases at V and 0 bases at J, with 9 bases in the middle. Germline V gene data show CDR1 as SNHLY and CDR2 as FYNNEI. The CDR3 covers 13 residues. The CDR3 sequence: CASTNDLNTEAFF. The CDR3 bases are TGTGCCAGCACTAATGACCTGAACACTGAAGCTTTCTTT.

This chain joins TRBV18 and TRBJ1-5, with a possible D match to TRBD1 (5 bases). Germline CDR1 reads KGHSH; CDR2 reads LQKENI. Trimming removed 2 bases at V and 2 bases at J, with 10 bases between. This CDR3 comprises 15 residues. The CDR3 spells CASSPSRGGNQPQHF. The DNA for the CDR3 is TGTGCCAGCTCACCAAGTAGGGGTGGCAATCAGCCCCAGCATTTT.

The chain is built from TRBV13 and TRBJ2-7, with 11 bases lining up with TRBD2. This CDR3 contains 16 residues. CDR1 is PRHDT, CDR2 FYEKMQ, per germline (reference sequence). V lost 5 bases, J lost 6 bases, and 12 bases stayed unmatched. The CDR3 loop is CASSLPTTSGVGEQYF. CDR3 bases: TGTGCCAGCAGCCTACCGACGACTAGCGGGGTTGGCGAGCAGTACTTC.

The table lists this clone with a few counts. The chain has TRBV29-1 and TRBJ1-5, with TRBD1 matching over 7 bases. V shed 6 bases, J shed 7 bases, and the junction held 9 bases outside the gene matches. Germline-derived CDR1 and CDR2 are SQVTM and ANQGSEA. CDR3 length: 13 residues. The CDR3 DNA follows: TGCAGCGTCCAAACAGGGGTAGAGCAGCCCCAGCATTTT. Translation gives CSVQTGVEQPQHF.

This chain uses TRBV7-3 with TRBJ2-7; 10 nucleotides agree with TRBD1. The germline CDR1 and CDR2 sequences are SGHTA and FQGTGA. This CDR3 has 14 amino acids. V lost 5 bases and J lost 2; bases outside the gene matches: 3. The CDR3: CASSPGQGAYEQYF. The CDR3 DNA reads TGTGCCAGCAGCCCCGGACAGGGGGCCTACGAGCAGTACTTC.

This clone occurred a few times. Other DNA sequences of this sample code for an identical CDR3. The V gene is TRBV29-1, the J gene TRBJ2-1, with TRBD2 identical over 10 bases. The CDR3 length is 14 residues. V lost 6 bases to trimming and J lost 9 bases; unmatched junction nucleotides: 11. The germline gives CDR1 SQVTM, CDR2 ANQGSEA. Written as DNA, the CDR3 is TGCAGCGTGTCACGAAGCGGGGGGGCTGTTGAGCAGTTCTTC. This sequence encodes CSVSRSGGAVEQFF.

In nucleotides, the CDR3 is TGTGCCAGCAGCGTGGACAGGGGTTCTATCTACGAGCAGTACTTC. Encoded protein: CASSVDRGSIYEQYF. The V and J genes are TRBV7-8 and TRBJ2-7; 9 positions agree with TRBD1. CDR3 length: 15 residues. Per the germline V gene, CDR1 is SGHVS and CDR2 is FQNEAQ. V trimming: 5 bases; J trimming: 3 bases; junction bases outside the gene matches: 8.

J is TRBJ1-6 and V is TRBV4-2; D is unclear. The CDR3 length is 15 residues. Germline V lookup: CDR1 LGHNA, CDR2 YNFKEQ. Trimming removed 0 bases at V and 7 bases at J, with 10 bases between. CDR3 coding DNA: TGTGCCAGCAGCCAAGATCGGGCACGGAATTCACCCCTCCACTTT. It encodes CASSQDRARNSPLHF.

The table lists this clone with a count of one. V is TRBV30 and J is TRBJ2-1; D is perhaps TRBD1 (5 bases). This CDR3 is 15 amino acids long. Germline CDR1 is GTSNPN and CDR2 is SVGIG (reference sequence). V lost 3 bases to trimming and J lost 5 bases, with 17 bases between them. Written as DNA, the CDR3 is TGTGCCTGGAGGACCAGGGCTACAGGAGACAATGAGCAGTTCTTC. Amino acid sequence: CAWRTRATGDNEQFF.

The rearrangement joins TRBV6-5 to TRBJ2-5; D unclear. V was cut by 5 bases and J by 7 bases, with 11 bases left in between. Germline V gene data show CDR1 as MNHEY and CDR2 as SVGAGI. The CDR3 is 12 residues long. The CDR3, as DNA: TGTGCCAGCAGTGGGGAAGCCGGGACCCAGTACTTC. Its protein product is CASSGEAGTQYF.

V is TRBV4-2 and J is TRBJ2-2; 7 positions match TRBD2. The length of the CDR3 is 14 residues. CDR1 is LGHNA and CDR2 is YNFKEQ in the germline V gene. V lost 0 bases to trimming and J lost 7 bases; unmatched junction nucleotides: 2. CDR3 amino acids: CASSQERGNGELFF. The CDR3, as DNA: TGTGCCAGCAGCCAAGAGCGGGGGAACGGGGAGCTGTTTTTT.

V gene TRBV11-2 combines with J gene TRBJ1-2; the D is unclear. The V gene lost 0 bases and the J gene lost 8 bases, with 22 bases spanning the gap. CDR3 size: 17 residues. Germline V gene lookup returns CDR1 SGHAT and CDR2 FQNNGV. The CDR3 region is CASSLDLEKVRRGGYTF. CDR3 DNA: TGTGCCAGCAGCTTAGATCTGGAAAAGGTTCGGCGCGGGGGCTACACCTTC.

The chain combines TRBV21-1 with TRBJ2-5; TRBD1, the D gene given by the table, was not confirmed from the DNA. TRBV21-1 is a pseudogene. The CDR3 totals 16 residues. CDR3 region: CASSKRRSQGQETQYF. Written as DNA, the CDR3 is TGTGCCAGCAGCAAGAGGAGGTCACAGGGCCAAGAGACCCAGTACTTC.